The 8 T cell receptor beta chains reported below all come from one sample, sequenced in a study of T cells after yellow fever vaccination. TCRdb independently ran MiXCR on the 5' RACE reads; one entry per CDR3 protein. The table lists some 170,000 distinct CDR3 sequences, approximately 9.7% of them singletons. The starting material was CD8+ T cells sorted from PBMCs, obtained 45 days after the yellow fever booster vaccination. The receptors derive from a man between 18 and 35 years old who received the YFV17D yellow fever vaccine.

The table lists this clonotype with many counts. The chain has TRBV4-1 and TRBJ1-1; unclear D gene. CDR1 is MGHRA, CDR2 YSYEKL, per germline. This CDR3 spans 13 amino acids. V was cut by 1 base and J by 0 bases, with 3 bases left in between. Here the CDR3 DNA reads TGCGCCAGCAGCCAAGGGGTGAACACTGAAGCTTTCTTT. Translation: CASSQGVNTEAFF.

The chain carries TRBV15 and TRBJ2-1; D may be TRBD2 (6 bases). This CDR3 is built from 12 residues. CDR1 LNHNV and CDR2 YYDKDF come from the germline V gene (reference sequence). V lost 5 bases and J 7 bases, leaving 9 bases between the germline ends. The CDR3 nucleotides are TGTGCCACCAGCGGGACTTCTAATGAGCAGTTCTTC. It encodes CATSGTSNEQFF.

This chain connects TRBV6-2 or TRBV6-3 to TRBJ2-7, with unresolved D. CDR3 length: 11 amino acids. Germline CDR1 MNHEY, CDR2 SVGEGT. The V end was cut by 6 bases, the J end by 7 bases, with 10 bases between. The CDR3 DNA reads as TGTGCCAGCAGCTTGGGAAAAGAGCAGTACGTC. It is translated as CASSLGKEQYV.

This clonotype was recorded at least ten times. The CDR3 region is CASSEGSYNEQFF. CDR3 DNA sequence: TGTGCCAGCAGCGAGGGATCCTACAATGAGCAGTTCTTC. V is TRBV6-5 and J is TRBJ2-1, with D possibly TRBD2 on 5 matching bases. Trimming cost V 6 bases and J 1 base, with 7 bases left between them. The germline V gene has CDR1 MNHEY and CDR2 SVGAGI. The CDR3 loop spans 13 amino acids.

DNA of the CDR3: TGTGCCAGCAGCTCGGCAAAAGAGACCCAGTACTTC. It translates to CASSSAKETQYF. The V call is TRBV7-9, the J call TRBJ2-5, with unresolved D. Per germline, CDR1 SEHNR and CDR2 FQNEAQ (reference sequence). V was trimmed by 4 bases and J by 3 bases, leaving 6 bases between them. There are 12 residues in the CDR3.

This chain uses TRBV11-2 with TRBJ2-3, with D unclear. Trimming took off 6 bases at V and 14 bases at J, with 18 bases between the two ends. This CDR3 has 12 amino acids. In germline, CDR1 is SGHAT, CDR2 FQNNGV. CDR3 in amino acids: CASSRRSETAYF. Here the CDR3 DNA reads TGTGCCAGCAGTAGGAGATCCGAAACAGCGTATTTT.

This clonotype was recorded at least ten times. The V call is TRBV7-9, the J call TRBJ2-5; D is possibly TRBD2 (5 bases). The V gene lost 5 bases and the J gene lost 2 bases, with 12 bases spanning the gap. Germline V lookup: CDR1 SEHNR, CDR2 FQNEAQ (reference sequence). The CDR3 contains 14 residues. The CDR3 bases are TGTGCCAGCAGCCTCCCTGGACTTCAAGAGACCCAGTACTTC. Its translation: CASSLPGLQETQYF.

This clonotype was recorded a few times. The J gene is TRBJ1-1, the V gene TRBV7-9; D is perhaps TRBD1 (5 bases). Per germline, CDR1 SEHNR and CDR2 FQNEAQ (reference sequence). V shed 5 bases and J shed 1 base, with 11 bases lying between them. The CDR3 has 14 amino acids. In nucleotides, the CDR3 is TGTGCCAGCAGCCCCGCCGGGACGAACACTGAAGCTTTCTTT. It translates to CASSPAGTNTEAFF.